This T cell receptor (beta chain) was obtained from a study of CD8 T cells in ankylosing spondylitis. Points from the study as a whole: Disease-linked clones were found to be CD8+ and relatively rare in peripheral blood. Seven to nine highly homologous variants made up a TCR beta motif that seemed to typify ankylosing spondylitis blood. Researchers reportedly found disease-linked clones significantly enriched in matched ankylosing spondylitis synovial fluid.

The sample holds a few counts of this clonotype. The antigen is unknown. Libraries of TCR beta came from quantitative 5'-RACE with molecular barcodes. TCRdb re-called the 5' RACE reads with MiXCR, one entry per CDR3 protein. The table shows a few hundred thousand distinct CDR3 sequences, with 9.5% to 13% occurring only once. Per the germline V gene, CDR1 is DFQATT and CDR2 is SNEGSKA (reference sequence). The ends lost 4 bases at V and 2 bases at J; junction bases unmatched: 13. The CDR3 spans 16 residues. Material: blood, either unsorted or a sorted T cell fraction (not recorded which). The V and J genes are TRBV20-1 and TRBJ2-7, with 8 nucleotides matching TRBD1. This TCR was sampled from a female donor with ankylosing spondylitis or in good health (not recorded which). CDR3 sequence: CSAIDPTGTGAYEQYF. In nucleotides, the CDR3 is TGCAGTGCTATAGACCCCACCGGGACAGGTGCCTACGAGCAGTACTTC.